The 27 T cell receptor beta chains below all came from one sample that was sequenced in a study of T cell repertoires in cytomegalovirus infection (dated by TCRdb to about 2019). Interpreted using the paper, the treatment or condition label stands for: in vitro stimulation with specific CMV peptide epitopes to enrich CMV-specific T cells. No antigen has been identified for these receptors. Sequenced using an Illumina HiSeq 1500. TCRdb reprocessed the public reads (quality trimming at Q25 with fastp, clone calling with MiXCR) and kept in-frame beta chains. Entries are consolidated by CDR3 protein sequence, retaining the most common genes and DNA. This sample has a few hundred thousand distinct CDR3 sequences in its table, and nearly 35% of those were observed once. Jointly, the top ten make up approximately 13% of the sample. The specimen was cultured PBMCs, collected from culture after CMV antigen stimulation. Receptors originate from a human donor in good health (CMV status not recorded). Some clones in this sample may be carry-over from other donors' samples.

The chain uses TRBV6-2 or TRBV6-3 and TRBJ2-3; 9 bases match TRBD1. The CDR3 is made up of 16 amino acids. From germline, CDR1 is MNHEY and CDR2 SVGEGT. J gave up 3 bases and V 6 bases, and 10 bases lay outside the gene matches. The CDR3 region has the DNA TGTGCCAGCAGAACCTCCGGGACAGGGAAAACAGATACGCAGTATTTT. Residues: CASRTSGTGKTDTQYF.

V usage is TRBV29-1 and J usage is TRBJ2-5; TRBD2 aligns across 10 bases. Trimming at V came to 5 bases and at J to 5 bases, leaving 11 bases not matched to a gene. This CDR3 spans 15 amino acids. Looked up from germline, CDR1 is SQVTM and CDR2 is ANQGSEA. CDR3 bases: TGCAGCGTTAGTCCTAGCGGGAGATTGGGGGAGACCCAGTACTTC. Its protein product is CSVSPSGRLGETQYF. The whole variable domain, filled in from reference TRBV29-1 and TRBJ2-5, reads SAVISQKPSRDICQRGTSLTIQCQVDSQVTMMFWYRQQPGQSLTLIATANQGSEATYESGFVIDKFPISRPNLTFSTLTVSNMSPEDSSIYLCSVSPSGRLGETQYFGPGTRLLVL.

This clonotype has a handful of counts. Here the CDR3 DNA reads TGTGCCAGCAGCTCTGATCAGTGGACTACGACCCACAATGAGCAGTTCTTC. Protein sequence: CASSSDQWTTTHNEQFF. The J gene is TRBJ2-1, the V gene TRBV7-9; a possible D gene is TRBD2 (6 bases). CDR3 length: 17 residues. The V end was cut by 4 bases, the J end by 5 bases, with 21 bases between. Germline-derived CDR1 and CDR2 are SEHNR and FQNEAQ (reference sequence).

This clonotype was seen at least ten times. The genes are TRBV7-3 and TRBJ2-5; D tentatively fits TRBD1 or TRBD2 (6 bases each). Germline loops: CDR1 SGHTA, CDR2 FQGTGA. The CDR3 extends over 13 amino acids. V was shortened by 5 bases and J by 2 bases, with 9 bases between the two germline ends. In nucleotides, the CDR3 is TGTGCCAGCAGCCCGGGGGCGCAAGAGACCCAGTACTTC. This sequence encodes CASSPGAQETQYF.

The chain's CDR3 is CASRRDTGAGEQYF. DNA for the CDR3: TGTGCCAGCAGAAGAGACACAGGGGCGGGCGAGCAGTACTTC. The genes are TRBV7-6 and TRBJ2-7; 7 positions agree with TRBD1. Germline CDR1 and CDR2: SGHVS and FNYEAQ. The CDR3 runs 14 residues. The V gene end was trimmed by 6 bases and the J gene end by 6 bases; junction bases not matched to a gene: 11.

This chain joins TRBV4-2 and TRBJ2-7; a weak D match, TRBD2 (5 bases). The CDR3 extends over 13 amino acids. Germline CDR1 LGHNA, CDR2 YNFKEQ. The ends were cut back, 1 base at V and 4 bases at J, with 8 bases in the middle. The CDR3 here is CASSQGEPYEQYF. CDR3 DNA sequence: TGTGCCAGCAGCCAAGGGGAGCCGTACGAGCAGTACTTC.

This clonotype was counted only a few times. The V and J genes are TRBV6-2 or TRBV6-3 and TRBJ2-7; no firm D call. Trimming left V 10 bases short and J 2 bases short, with 15 bases between. The CDR3 loop spans 13 amino acids. Germline V CDR1 and CDR2: MNHEY, SVGEGT. CDR3 region: CATTTPQTYEQYV. In DNA form, the CDR3 reads TGTGCCACGACAACCCCGCAAACCTACGAGCAGTACGTC.

The V and J genes are TRBV9 and TRBJ2-7, with D uncertain. Germline CDR1 reads SGDLS; CDR2 reads YYNGEE. This CDR3 has 13 residues. Trimming cost V 2 bases and J 1 base, with 7 bases left between them. CDR3 sequence reads: CASSVGGSYEQYF. DNA for the CDR3: TGTGCCAGCAGCGTCGGCGGATCCTACGAGCAGTACTTC.

This chain connects TRBV5-1 to TRBJ2-3; 9 positions match TRBD2. CDR1 and CDR2 from the germline V gene are SGHRS and YFSETQ. Trimming removed 1 base from V and 7 bases from J; junction bases left unmatched: 7. The CDR3 runs 15 residues. The CDR3 spells CASSLKGSGSNTQYF. CDR3 DNA: TGCGCCAGCAGCTTGAAAGGTAGCGGGAGTAATACGCAGTATTTT.

This chain uses TRBV19 with TRBJ2-5, with a possible D match to TRBD1 (6 bases). Germline V gene data show CDR1 as LNHDA and CDR2 as SQIVND (reference sequence). The CDR3 extends over 15 amino acids. The V end was cut by 5 bases, the J end by 5 bases, with 18 bases between. CDR3 nucleotide sequence: TGTGCCAGTAGTTTCGCAGGGGTCAGGAGGGAGACCCAGTACTTC. This translates into CASSFAGVRRETQYF.

This clonotype was seen repeatedly, ten times or more. The V gene is TRBV7-2, the J gene TRBJ2-1, with TRBD1 identical over 7 bases. Germline lookup yields CDR1 SGHTA and CDR2 FQGNSA. This CDR3 contains 16 residues. The junction had 5 bases not matched to a gene; V was cut back by 3 bases and J by 0 bases. The CDR3 protein is CASSLTGPSSYNEQFF. CDR3 bases: TGTGCCAGCAGCTTGACAGGGCCCAGCTCCTACAATGAGCAGTTCTTC.

The chain has TRBV10-2 and TRBJ2-1; 14 bases are shared with TRBD2. This CDR3 contains 16 residues. Germline V gives CDR1 WSHSY, CDR2 SAAADI. Trimming took 4 bases from V and 8 from J; bases not matched to a gene: 7. The CDR3 spells CASSVMTSGRAYEQFF. In DNA form, the CDR3 reads TGCGCCAGCAGTGTAATGACTAGCGGGAGGGCATATGAGCAGTTCTTC.

This clonotype was counted between two and nine times. The rearrangement uses TRBV19 and TRBJ2-6; TRBD1 is a possible D gene (5 bases). Trimming left V 7 bases short and J 0 bases short, with 10 bases between. CDR1 LNHDA and CDR2 SQIVND come from the germline V gene (reference sequence). The CDR3 sequence is 15 residues long. As DNA, the CDR3 is TGTGCCAGTAATAGACAGTTCTCTGGGGCCAACGTCCTGACTTTC. Translating it yields CASNRQFSGANVLTF.

The chain employs TRBV11-2 and TRBJ1-3; D gene uncertain. CDR3 length: 14 residues. Deletions cut 6 bases from V and 1 base from J, with 10 bases between. Germline V gives CDR1 SGHAT, CDR2 FQNNGV. The DNA of the CDR3 is TGTGCCAGCAGTCCGGTAGATTCTGGAAACACCATATATTTT. Residues: CASSPVDSGNTIYF.

The chain recombines TRBV19 with TRBJ2-1; possible D gene TRBD2, 6 bases. The ends were cut back, 5 bases at V and 1 base at J, with 12 bases in the middle. The length of the CDR3 is 15 residues. Germline V gives CDR1 LNHDA, CDR2 SQIVND (reference sequence). CDR3 DNA sequence: TGTGCCAGTAGTCCCCCGGGGGATTCCTACAATGAGCAGTTCTTC. This translates into CASSPPGDSYNEQFF.

V gene TRBV9 combines with J gene TRBJ1-2; D call uncertain. Trimming shortened V by 3 bases and J by 4 bases, and 13 bases separated the two germline ends. CDR3 size: 14 residues. Germline loops: CDR1 SGDLS, CDR2 YYNGEE. The DNA of the CDR3 is TGTGCCAGCAGCGCCGACGGGGTCCTCTATGGCTACACCTTC. Translated: CASSADGVLYGYTF.

This clonotype is a singleton in its sample. The genes are TRBV5-5 and TRBJ2-1; the match to TRBD2 covers 7 bases. Germline V CDR1 and CDR2: SGHKS, YYEKEE (reference sequence). The CDR3 totals 15 residues. J gave up 5 bases and V 0 bases, and 5 bases lay outside the gene matches. This CDR3 is CASSLGGRVNNEQFF. Here the CDR3 DNA reads TGTGCCAGCAGCTTGGGAGGGAGGGTAAACAATGAGCAGTTCTTC.

This rearrangement joins TRBV28 to TRBJ2-5; D remains unclear. Trimming cost V 3 bases and J 2 bases, with 10 bases left between them. CDR1 and CDR2 (germline): MDHEN, SYDVKM. There are 14 residues in the CDR3. CDR3 in DNA: TGTGCCAGCAGTTTTGTGCACTCTCAAGAGACCCAGTACTTC. It specifies CASSFVHSQETQYF.

This clonotype showed up just a few times. This sequence joins TRBV28 and TRBJ2-7; 12 nucleotides line up with TRBD1. With V trimmed by 3 bases and J by 9 bases, 3 bases remained unmatched. Germline assignment: CDR1 MDHEN and CDR2 SYDVKM. This CDR3 contains 13 residues. This CDR3 reads CASSLGQGAVQYF. The CDR3, as DNA: TGTGCCAGCAGTTTGGGACAGGGGGCAGTGCAGTACTTC.

The V call is TRBV12-3 or TRBV12-4, the J call TRBJ2-1, with TRBD2 matching 10 bases. The J segment lost 6 bases and the V segment lost 6 bases, leaving 5 bases of the junction unmatched. This CDR3 has 14 amino acids. The CDR3: CASRAGTSANEQFF. CDR3 sequence (DNA): TGTGCCAGCAGAGCCGGGACTAGCGCCAATGAGCAGTTCTTC.

This clonotype appeared a few times. This sequence joins TRBV5-6 and TRBJ1-1; 11 bases are shared with TRBD1. CDR3 size: 14 residues. CDR1 is SGHDT, CDR2 YYEEEE, per germline. V dropped 2 bases and J dropped 4; count of bases not matched to a gene: 1. The CDR3 here is CASSFGTGGTEAFF. CDR3 bases: TGTGCCAGCAGCTTTGGGACAGGGGGCACTGAAGCTTTCTTT.

The chain has TRBV19 and TRBJ1-5; a possible D gene is TRBD1 (6 bases). The CDR3 totals 13 residues. Germline-derived CDR1 and CDR2 are LNHDA and SQIVND (reference sequence). V was pared by 8 bases and J by 3 bases, with 11 bases between. The DNA of the CDR3 is TGTGCCAGTCAACAGGGTATCAATCAGCCCCAGCATTTT. It translates to CASQQGINQPQHF.

The chain couples TRBV24-1 to TRBJ2-3, with D perhaps TRBD1 (6 bases). This CDR3 has 13 residues. Trimming removed 10 bases from V and 13 bases from J, with 23 bases in between. Germline assignment: CDR1 KGHDR and CDR2 SFDVKD. DNA for the CDR3: TGTGCCACACAACAGGGCCCGAGAGATAAGGAGTATTTT. Its protein is CATQQGPRDKEYF.

The table lists this clonotype with a few counts. The V and J genes are TRBV4-3 and TRBJ1-2; D remains ambiguous. Germline CDR1 LGHNA, CDR2 YSLEER. This CDR3 has 16 amino acids. Trimming left V 0 bases short and J 1 base short, with 12 bases between. The CDR3 is CASSQDEQSVNYGYTF. The CDR3 nucleotides read TGCGCCAGCAGCCAAGATGAACAGAGCGTTAACTATGGCTACACCTTC.

The table lists this clonotype with many counts. This chain uses TRBV7-2 with TRBJ2-1, with 9 bases that match TRBD1. The junction had 7 bases not matched to a gene; V was cut back by 4 bases and J by 3 bases. The CDR3 is 16 amino acids. Germline values: CDR1 SGHTA, CDR2 FQGNSA. CDR3: CASSYRTGVGYNEQFF. The CDR3 region has the DNA TGTGCCAGCAGCTACCGGACAGGGGTGGGCTACAATGAGCAGTTCTTC.

The V gene is TRBV18, the J gene TRBJ1-6; D is perhaps TRBD1 (6 bases). The CDR3 has 14 residues. V lost 2 bases to trimming and J lost 7 bases, with 9 bases between them. CDR1 and CDR2 from the germline V gene are KGHSH and LQKENI. CDR3 bases: TGTGCCAGCTCACCAGACAGGCTAAATTCACCCCTCCACTTT. Residues: CASSPDRLNSPLHF.

This clonotype was detected a few times. V and J are TRBV7-2 and TRBJ2-2; D is unresolved. V gave up 2 bases and J gave up 1 base, with 11 bases separating them. CDR1 SGHTA and CDR2 FQGNSA come from the germline V gene. CDR3 length: 16 amino acids. This CDR3 reads CASSLIAVGNTGELFF. The CDR3 nucleotides are TGTGCCAGCAGCTTAATTGCGGTGGGGAACACCGGGGAGCTGTTTTTT.